The clone carrying this T cell receptor beta chain came up once. Its target is not known. The data derive from a study of cytotoxic CD8 clonotypes in ibrutinib-treated CLL. On the study more broadly: IGHV unmutated fewer than 18; relapsed/refractory approximately 10; treatment-naive about 15. Mean yields were nearly 260,000 productive templates and 80,000 to 95,000 productive rearrangements per sample. Partial response occurred in about 25 patients and complete response in 2; at median about 70 months, approximately 14 remained remitted and roughly 12 progressed. Study-level results: Increased clonality at ibrutinib response gave way to a return toward baseline at progression.

V was cut by 8 bases and J by 2 bases, with 3 bases left in between. There are 10 residues in the CDR3. Germline CDR1 reads SEHNR; CDR2 reads FQNEAQ (reference sequence). Here immunoSEQ multiplex PCR was the method, and the copy in TCRdb shows in-frame clones only, minus some. The sample gives 110,000 to 150,000 clones, around 77% of which show up once; around 30% is in the top ten. The specimen comprised PBMCs, sampled after 12 months of ibrutinib treatment. The chain employs TRBV7-9 and TRBJ1-2; D ambiguous. The sequence was obtained from a human donor with chronic lymphocytic leukemia. This CDR3 is CASENYGYTF. CDR3 nucleotides: TGTGCCAGCGAGAACTATGGCTACACCTTC.